This TCR beta chain derives from a study of PD-L1 blockade in urothelial cancer (dated by TCRdb to 2015 to 2018). Some background on the complete study: All patients started therapy at some point between 2014 and 2016 and received atezolizumab 1,200 mg intravenously every 3 weeks. Pretreatment tumor samples and matched peripheral blood, collected serially before and after atezolizumab treatment, underwent TCR sequencing. Approximately 30 patients had pretreatment blood TCR-seq, about 25 had at least one posttreatment blood collection, and about 25 had tumor TCR-seq. The study, an exploratory multi-omic analysis, examined somatic, immune and clinical correlates of response to PD-L1 blockade with atezolizumab in urothelial cancer. An ECOG performance status of 0 or 1 was recorded for the patients, and 0 to 3 prior chemotherapy regimens had been received by the patients. Blood samples gave median yields of 141,255 T cells and over 80,000 unique TCRs, along with a median clonality of 0.080. Durable clinical benefit was achieved by nine patients but not by the remaining 20. Blood samples were analyzed at 3 weeks after treatment start (second dose) and at 6 weeks after treatment start. About 90% of the roughly 29 patients were males with bladder-origin urothelial cancer, and about 60% of the 29 reported a prior smoking history. In the same patients who had TCR sequencing, pretreatment tumors also underwent whole exome sequencing and RNA sequencing. Durable clinical benefit meant progression-free survival longer than 6 months, and TCR features were also tested against progression-free and overall survival. The paper as a whole reports these results and caveats: Because the sample size was small (n = 29) and many of the analyses were exploratory, the results are meant to be hypothesis-generating. At 3 weeks after the start of treatment, tumor-associated TCR clones in peripheral blood had expanded more in patients with durable benefit (n ≈ 24, p = 0.022). A pretreatment peripheral blood TCR clonality below the median was linked to improved progression-free and overall survival.

Turning to this clone: Its antigen is currently not known. Base qualities are not provided; no much larger clone lies one nucleotide away.

The time point label corresponds to: pretreatment peripheral blood. A cohort of 30 or so patients with locally advanced or metastatic urothelial carcinoma, treated at Memorial Sloan Kettering on a trial protocol, was included. Peripheral blood mononuclear cells were collected from each patient pretreatment and during treatment, giving between 1 and 8 total time points per patient. The Qiagen DNeasy Blood extraction kit was used to purify genomic DNA from total PBMCs and from tumor samples. PBMCs were collected pretreatment and during treatment and were isolated and stored as previously described. Based on the germline V gene, the CDR1 and CDR2 sequences are LGHNA and YNFKEQ. The CDR3, cysteine through phenylalanine, is 15 amino acids long. Only the CDR3 region is kept as DNA, spanning 45 bases read in frame from base 1. The V end loses 1 base and the J end loses 1 base, and a stretch of 11 bases separates them.

Synthetic TCR analog templates were spiked into each PCR to estimate absolute template abundance from read counts. The immunoSEQ assay used bias-controlled V and J gene primers to amplify TCRbeta CDR3 regions from genomic DNA. Rearranged TCRbeta segments were sequenced at approximately 20X coverage. In the authors' own workflow: Clustering was used to correct sequencing errors, and CDR3s were annotated against IMGT so that V, D and J genes could be assigned. Downstream analyses used only productive TCRbeta rearrangements, leaving out any out-of-frame or stop-codon sequences. Clonality was calculated as one minus the Shannon entropy normalized by the log of the number of unique productive sequences. Fisher's exact test with Benjamini-Hochberg correction, using a cutoff of adjusted p below 0.01, was how clones that differed between time points or between blood and tumor were identified. TCRdb provides this immuneACCESS table in a form limited to in-frame rearrangements. Some clones are lacking; in checked studies, under half of them reflect an unresolved V gene, and why the rest are absent is not known. That table furnishes V, J and clone size, whereas the DNA furnished D and trimming. The sample table contains some 90,000 clones; only one count was recorded for about 90% of them. The top ten clonotypes cover over 0.95% of the sample.

This specimen consisted of PBMCs, obtained around atezolizumab (anti-PD-L1) treatment. In this chain, TRBV4-2 is recombined with TRBJ2-7; D gene: possibly TRBD1, on 5 matching bases. This receptor was identified in a woman of 80 years or more with urothelial cancer. The DNA sequence follows: TGTGCCAGCAGCCAAGGGATAGGGGCATCCTACGAGCAGTACTTC. The translation is CASSQGIGASYEQYF.